Presented here are 24 T cell receptor beta chains from one specimen sequenced in a study of shared clonotypes between healthy human individuals. Produced via immunoSEQ multiplex PCR; TCRdb's table is partial and in-frame only. The sample has about 500,000 clones, approximately 80% seen once; the top ten hold around 12%. The specimen sequenced was PBMCs. Source of these receptors: a middle-aged woman in good health. Some clones in this sample may be carry-over from other donors' samples.

V and J are TRBV6-6 and TRBJ2-1; 10 nucleotides match TRBD2. Per germline, CDR1 MNHNY and CDR2 SVGAGI (reference sequence). V lost 5 bases and J lost 4; bases outside the gene matches: 5. The CDR3 is 15 amino acids. CDR3 in amino acids: CASSATSGPYNEQFF. CDR3 nucleotides: TGTGCCAGCAGTGCGACTAGCGGGCCTTACAATGAGCAGTTCTTC.

CDR3 nucleotides: TGTGCCAGCAGCTTAGATGCAGGGGCCGATTACTATGGCTACACCTTC. This gives the protein CASSLDAGADYYGYTF. The chain uses TRBV7-9 and TRBJ1-2, with a possible D match to TRBD1 (6 bases). The CDR3 totals 16 residues. The germline V gene encodes CDR1 SEHNR and CDR2 FQNEAQ (reference sequence). V was pared by 1 base and J by 3 bases, with 15 bases between. Using reference TRBV7-9 and TRBJ1-2 for the parts outside the CDR3, the full variable domain is DTGVSQNPRHKITKRGQNVTFRCDPISEHNRLYWYRQTLGQGPEFLTYFQNEAQLEKSRLLSDRFSAERPKGSFSTLEIQRTEQGDSAMYLCASSLDAGADYYGYTFGSGTRLTVV.

The V call is TRBV4-1, the J call TRBJ2-7, with 8 nucleotides matching TRBD2. This CDR3 is 16 amino acids long. The V gene's germline CDR1 is MGHRA and CDR2 YSYEKL. The trim removed 1 base at V and 7 bases at J, leaving 12 bases unmatched. The CDR3 DNA reads TGCGCCAGCAGCCAAGGTCCAGCGGGAGTGCCTGGGGAGCAGTACTTC. Translating gives CASSQGPAGVPGEQYF.

V usage is TRBV18 and J usage is TRBJ2-3; TRBD2 matches at 12 bases. In germline, CDR1 is KGHSH, CDR2 LQKENI. CDR3 length: 17 residues. V gave up 3 bases and J gave up 0 bases; unmatched junction bases: 4. CDR3 region: CASSPRTSGTSTDTQYF. The CDR3 DNA reads TGTGCCAGCTCACCGCGGACTAGCGGGACCAGCACAGATACGCAGTATTTT.

This clone was seen more than once but under ten times. The rearrangement joins TRBV7-9 to TRBJ1-2, with D possibly TRBD1 on 5 matching bases. The CDR3 is 13 amino acids. Trimming took 1 base from V and 6 from J, leaving 9 bases between them. Per the germline V gene, CDR1 is SEHNR and CDR2 is FQNEAQ (reference sequence). The CDR3 nucleotides read TGTGCCAGCAGCTTAGTGGCACAGGATGGCTACACCTTC. Amino acids: CASSLVAQDGYTF.

This rearrangement joins TRBV28 to TRBJ1-2; a weak D match, TRBD1 (5 bases). The CDR3 covers 16 residues. Trimming took 5 bases from V and 0 from J, leaving 16 bases between them. The germline V gene encodes CDR1 MDHEN and CDR2 SYDVKM. CDR3 protein: CASSIPPQGTNYGYTF. The CDR3 region has the DNA TGTGCCAGCAGTATCCCCCCTCAGGGAACTAACTATGGCTACACCTTC.

The gene calls are TRBV6-5 and TRBJ2-5; D not certain. Trimming stripped 2 bases from V and 3 bases from J, with 4 bases between. Germline CDR1 reads MNHEY; CDR2 reads SVGAGI. The CDR3 extends over 12 amino acids. The CDR3 spells CASSYPKETQYF. CDR3 coding DNA: TGTGCCAGCAGTTACCCGAAAGAGACCCAGTACTTC.

The rearrangement joins TRBV7-8 to TRBJ2-7; TRBD1 matches 7 bases. In germline, CDR1 is SGHVS, CDR2 FQNEAQ. This CDR3 region has 14 residues. V was clipped by 3 bases and J by 2 bases; unmatched bases: 4. The CDR3 DNA is TGTGCCAGCAGCTTCAACAGGGGAACCTACGAGCAGTACTTC. Encoded protein: CASSFNRGTYEQYF.

V usage is TRBV7-2 and J usage is TRBJ2-5, with 10 bases that match TRBD2. The trim removed 6 bases at V and 5 bases at J, leaving 12 bases unmatched. Germline V lookup: CDR1 SGHTA, CDR2 FQGNSA. The CDR3 has 16 amino acids. The CDR3 reads CASRGRVAGGWETQYF. The CDR3 DNA follows: TGTGCCAGCAGGGGGAGGGTAGCGGGAGGATGGGAGACCCAGTACTTC.

J is TRBJ1-3 and V is TRBV11-3; possibly TRBD1 for D (5 bases). Trimming removed 6 bases at V and 2 bases at J, with 11 bases between. The germline V gene has CDR1 SGHNT and CDR2 YENEEA. The CDR3 totals 14 residues. CDR3 region: CASRVGRAGNTIYF. The CDR3 DNA reads TGTGCCAGCAGAGTGGGCAGGGCTGGAAACACCATATATTTT.

The chain joins TRBV6-5 to TRBJ2-1; 10 bases are a match to TRBD2. The length of the CDR3 is 15 residues. Per germline, CDR1 MNHEY and CDR2 SVGAGI. With 5 bases clipped from V and 3 bases from J, the junction kept 4 bases outside the gene matches. The CDR3 here is CASSVSGRNYNEQFF. The CDR3 DNA reads as TGTGCCAGCAGTGTTAGCGGGAGGAACTACAATGAGCAGTTCTTC.

This clone was seen just once. The chain carries TRBV4-3 and TRBJ1-2, with 8 bases matching TRBD1. V shed 2 bases and J 8 bases; nucleotides not matched to a gene: 13. Germline assignment: CDR1 LGHNA and CDR2 YSLEER. This CDR3 has 16 amino acids. The CDR3 here is CASSQKVYSRGHGYTF. The CDR3, as DNA: TGCGCCAGCAGCCAAAAAGTTTATTCCAGGGGGCACGGCTACACCTTC.

This sequence joins TRBV29-1 and TRBJ2-1; tentatively, D is TRBD1 or TRBD2 (5 bases each). V was cut by 6 bases and J by 6 bases, with 12 bases left in between. From germline, CDR1 is SQVTM and CDR2 ANQGSEA. CDR3 length equals 12 residues. The CDR3 sequence: CSVARDGNEQFF. CDR3 bases: TGCAGCGTGGCACGGGACGGCAATGAGCAGTTCTTC.

This clone was recorded a few times. This chain links TRBV30 with TRBJ2-1; TRBD2 matches at 8 bases. The CDR3 totals 14 residues. Germline V gene lookup returns CDR1 GTSNPN and CDR2 SVGIG (reference sequence). The V gene end was trimmed by 5 bases and the J gene end by 3 bases; junction bases not matched to a gene: 6. CDR3 in amino acids: CAWGAAGGYNEQFF. The CDR3 DNA reads as TGTGCCTGGGGGGCGGCGGGAGGCTACAATGAGCAGTTCTTC.

This chain links TRBV7-9 with TRBJ2-7; 7 bases align to TRBD2. The CDR3 has 12 amino acids. The V gene end was trimmed by 8 bases and the J gene end by 0 bases; junction bases not matched to a gene: 1. The germline V gene encodes CDR1 SEHNR and CDR2 FQNEAQ (reference sequence). The chain's CDR3 is CASQRGSYEQYF. The CDR3 DNA reads as TGTGCCAGCCAGCGGGGCTCCTACGAGCAGTACTTC.

This clone appeared a few times. This may be a read error: a much more frequent sequence differs by one nucleotide. The same CDR3 also results from other DNA sequences found in this sample. This rearrangement joins TRBV7-9 to TRBJ1-5; D may be TRBD1 (5 bases). V shed 3 bases and J shed 7 bases, with 13 bases lying between them. The CDR3 length is 14 residues. Germline V gene lookup returns CDR1 SEHNR and CDR2 FQNEAQ (reference sequence). The CDR3 loop is CASSLEGLAQPQHF. The CDR3 DNA reads TGTGCCAGCAGCTTGGAGGGGCTGGCACAGCCCCAGCATTTT.

About this clone: Just one base apart from a much larger clone, this may be a read error. This chain uses TRBV9 with TRBJ2-3; 11 positions match TRBD2. The trim removed 0 bases at V and 4 bases at J, leaving 10 bases unmatched. CDR3 size: 18 residues. In germline, CDR1 is SGDLS, CDR2 YYNGEE. In DNA, the CDR3 is TGTGCCAGCAGCGTAGCTGGTGGGACTAGCGGACTCGCAGATACGCAGTATTTT. This sequence encodes CASSVAGGTSGLADTQYF.

This clone has just one count. V usage is TRBV6-6 and J usage is TRBJ2-7; 16 nucleotides match TRBD2. This CDR3 has 16 amino acids. In germline, CDR1 is MNHNY, CDR2 SVGAGI (reference sequence). Trimming removed 5 bases from V and 4 bases from J; junction bases left unmatched: 5. The CDR3 here is CASSTGTSGRGYEQYF. The CDR3 region has the DNA TGTGCCAGCAGTACCGGGACTAGCGGGAGGGGTTACGAGCAGTACTTC.

Regarding this clone: A much larger clone lies one base from this, so it may be a read error. The chain carries TRBV9 and TRBJ2-3, with TRBD2 matching 13 bases. The CDR3 contains 17 residues. Germline V gene data show CDR1 as SGDLS and CDR2 as YYNGEE. J lost 8 bases, V lost 0 bases, and 9 bases had no gene match. Here the CDR3 reads CASSVGLAGGFAGTQYF. CDR3 nucleotides: TGTGCCAGCAGCGTAGGACTAGCGGGAGGTTTCGCAGGTACGCAGTATTTT.

The rearrangement links TRBV2 to TRBJ1-1; no definite D call. Deletions cut 3 bases from V and 4 bases from J, with 9 bases between. CDR1 is SNHLY, CDR2 FYNNEI, per germline. The CDR3 has 13 amino acids. The CDR3 loop is CASSDMLGTEAFF. CDR3 DNA sequence: TGTGCCAGCAGTGATATGTTGGGCACTGAAGCTTTCTTT.

This clone was seen only a few times. A much larger clonotype is one base distant, so this may be a read error. Other DNA variants within this sample encode the same CDR3. The chain employs TRBV28 and TRBJ2-4, with TRBD1 identical over 8 bases. The germline gives CDR1 MDHEN, CDR2 SYDVKM. The CDR3 runs to 15 residues. The CDR3 reads CASSSSGTGENIQYF. The CDR3 DNA reads as TGTGCCAGTAGTTCCTCGGGGACAGGAGAAAACATTCAGTACTTC.

J is TRBJ2-2 and V is TRBV4-1; 11 nucleotides align to TRBD2. This CDR3 has 16 residues. After removal of 4 bases from V and 2 bases from J, the junction contained 3 bases not matched to a gene. The germline V gene has CDR1 MGHRA and CDR2 YSYEKL. CDR3 in DNA: TGCGCCAGCAGCCGAAGACTAGCGGGAAACACCGGGGAGCTGTTTTTT. It specifies CASSRRLAGNTGELFF.

This clone was recorded once. A read error likely explains this, since a far larger clone differs by one base. V gene TRBV4-2 combines with J gene TRBJ1-2; TRBD1 aligns across 11 bases. The CDR3 consists of 16 residues. Germline lookup yields CDR1 LGHNA and CDR2 YNFKEQ. Trimming removed 3 bases from V and 5 bases from J; junction bases left unmatched: 8. The CDR3 loop is CASSHDGTGGTYGYTF. CDR3 bases: TGTGCCAGCAGCCATGATGGGACAGGGGGTACGTATGGCTACACCTTC.

The table lists this clone with a count of one. The rearrangement uses TRBV7-9 and TRBJ2-7, with TRBD1 matching over 8 bases. Germline CDR1 is SEHNR and CDR2 is FQNEAQ (reference sequence). V shed 5 bases and J 4 bases; nucleotides not matched to a gene: 10. The CDR3 spans 15 residues. The CDR3 DNA sequence: TGTGCCAGCAGCCGCCGACAGGGGAAGACATACGAGCAGTACTTC. Translating gives CASSRRQGKTYEQYF.